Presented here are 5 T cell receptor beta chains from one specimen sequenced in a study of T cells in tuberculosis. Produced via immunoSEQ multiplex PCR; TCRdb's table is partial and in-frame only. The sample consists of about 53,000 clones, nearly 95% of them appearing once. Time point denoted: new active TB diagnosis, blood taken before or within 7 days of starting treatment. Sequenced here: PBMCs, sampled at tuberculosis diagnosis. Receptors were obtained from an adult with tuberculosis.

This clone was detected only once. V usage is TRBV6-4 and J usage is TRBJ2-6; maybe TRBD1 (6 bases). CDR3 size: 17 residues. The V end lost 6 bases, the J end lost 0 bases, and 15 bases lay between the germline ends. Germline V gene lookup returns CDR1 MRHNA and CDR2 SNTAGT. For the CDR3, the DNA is TGTGCCAGCAGCCCCGACAGGCTTCCCTCTGGGGCCAACGTCCTGACTTTC. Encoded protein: CASSPDRLPSGANVLTF.

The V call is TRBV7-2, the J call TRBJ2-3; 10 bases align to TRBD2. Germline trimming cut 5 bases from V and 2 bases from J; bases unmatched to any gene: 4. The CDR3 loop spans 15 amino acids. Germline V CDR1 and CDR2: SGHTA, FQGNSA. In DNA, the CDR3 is TGTGCCAGCAGCGGTAGCGGGAGGTACACAGATACGCAGTATTTT. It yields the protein CASSGSGRYTDTQYF.

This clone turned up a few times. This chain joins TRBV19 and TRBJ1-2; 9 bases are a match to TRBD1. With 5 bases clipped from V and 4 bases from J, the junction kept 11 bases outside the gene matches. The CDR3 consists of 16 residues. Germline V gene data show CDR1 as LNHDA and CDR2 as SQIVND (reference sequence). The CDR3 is CASSSIPGQGGYGYTF. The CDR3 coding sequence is TGTGCCAGTAGTTCCATACCGGGACAGGGAGGCTATGGCTACACCTTC.

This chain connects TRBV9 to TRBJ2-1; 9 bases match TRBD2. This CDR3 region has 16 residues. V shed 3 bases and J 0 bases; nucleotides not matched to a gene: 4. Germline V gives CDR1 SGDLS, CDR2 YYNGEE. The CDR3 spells CASSGSSGDSYNEQFF. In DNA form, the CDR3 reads TGTGCCAGCAGCGGCTCTAGCGGGGACTCCTACAATGAGCAGTTCTTC.

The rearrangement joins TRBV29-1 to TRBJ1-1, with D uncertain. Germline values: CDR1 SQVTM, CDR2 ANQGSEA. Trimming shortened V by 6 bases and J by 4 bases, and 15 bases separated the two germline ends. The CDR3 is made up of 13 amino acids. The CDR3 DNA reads TGCAGCGTCGCGGGCCTGATGGGCACTGAAGCTTTCTTT. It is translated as CSVAGLMGTEAFF. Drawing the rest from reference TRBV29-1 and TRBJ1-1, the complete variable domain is SAVISQKPSRDICQRGTSLTIQCQVDSQVTMMFWYRQQPGQSLTLIATANQGSEATYESGFVIDKFPISRPNLTFSTLTVSNMSPEDSSIYLCSVAGLMGTEAFFGQGTRLTVV.